What follows are 24 T cell receptor beta chains derived from one specimen sequenced in a study of read filtering for tumor transcriptome and immune sequencing. The library was built from about 370 ng RNA with molecular barcoded adaptors for alpha/delta and beta/gamma chains. One entry per CDR3 protein, called by TCRdb with MiXCR from the reads. The table records over 90,000 distinct CDR3 sequences, about 22% of them present only once. Input material: a population of CD138-negative cells sorted from bone marrow. The receptors were sampled from a donor aged 40 or older with multiple myeloma.

This clonotype was found a few times. The V call is TRBV29-1, the J call TRBJ2-3; D remains ambiguous. CDR1 SQVTM and CDR2 ANQGSEA come from the germline V gene. The CDR3 sequence is 14 residues long. Trimming took 1 base from V and 0 from J, leaving 8 bases between them. In DNA form, the CDR3 reads TGCAGCGTTGAAGGCCTTACTAGCACAGATACGCAGTATTTT. Protein: CSVEGLTSTDTQYF.

This clonotype was counted between two and nine times. This chain uses TRBV14 with TRBJ1-1; a possible D gene is TRBD1 (6 bases). Germline V CDR1 and CDR2: SGHDN, FVKESK. The CDR3 totals 12 residues. Trimming removed 4 bases from V and 11 bases from J, with 14 bases in between. The CDR3 DNA is TGTGCCAGCAGCCCCCCACAGGGAGTCGCTTTCTTT. This sequence encodes CASSPPQGVAFF.

In regard to this clonotype: A read error is possible here, since a much larger clone lies one base away. This sequence joins TRBV5-1 and TRBJ2-5, with D perhaps given as TRBD1 or TRBD2 (7 bases each). The CDR3 contains 16 residues. Germline CDR1 SGHRS, CDR2 YFSETQ. The CDR3 region is CASGLVARGGRSDEYF. The CDR3 bases are TGCGCCAGCGGCTTGGTGGCCAGGGGGGGCCGGAGCGATGAGTACTTC. The full variable domain, with the rest looked up from reference TRBV5-1 and TRBJ2-5, is KAGVTQTPRYLIKTRGQQVTLSCSPISGHRSVSWYQQTPGQGLQFLFEYFSETQRNKGNFPGRFSGRQFSNSRSEMNVSTLELGDSALYLCASGLVARGGRSDEYFGPGTRLLVL.

This clonotype was counted ten times or more. V and J are TRBV20-1 and TRBJ2-1; D uncertain. Germline CDR1 is DFQATT and CDR2 is SNEGSKA (reference sequence). Trimming stripped 6 bases from V and 6 bases from J, with 12 bases between. The CDR3 totals 12 residues. The CDR3 coding sequence is TGCAGTGCGGGGTCCTCTGGCAATGAGCAGTTCTTC. It translates to CSAGSSGNEQFF.

This clonotype has at least ten counts. The J gene is TRBJ1-4, the V gene TRBV28, with D possibly being TRBD1 (5 bases). Trimming stripped 1 base from V and 0 bases from J, with 15 bases between. The CDR3 runs 18 residues. Germline V CDR1 and CDR2: MDHEN, SYDVKM. The CDR3 region has the DNA TGTGCCAGCAGTTTATCAGGGCACCACTCCGCAACTAATGAAAAACTGTTTTTT. This encodes CASSLSGHHSATNEKLFF.

In this sample, this clonotype turned up many times. The chain recombines TRBV14 with TRBJ1-5, with TRBD1 matching over 8 bases. The CDR3 contains 13 residues. CDR1 and CDR2 from the germline V gene are SGHDN and FVKESK. The trim removed 4 bases at V and 9 bases at J, leaving 5 bases unmatched. DNA of the CDR3: TGTGCCAGCAGCCTACGACAGGGGTTGCCCCAGCATTTT. This encodes CASSLRQGLPQHF.

V usage is TRBV9 and J usage is TRBJ2-3; D gene unclear. The CDR3 has 15 amino acids. Trimming stripped 3 bases from V and 4 bases from J, with 15 bases between. Germline CDR1 is SGDLS and CDR2 is YYNGEE. Written as DNA, the CDR3 is TGTGCCAGCAGCGCCTCGCCGGGCGTCGCAGATACGCAGTATTTT. It yields the protein CASSASPGVADTQYF.

This clonotype was found many times. The chain employs TRBV20-1 and TRBJ2-5, with D perhaps given as TRBD1 or TRBD2 (7 bases each). The V end was cut by 6 bases, the J end by 0 bases, with 11 bases between. This CDR3 comprises 13 residues. Germline-derived CDR1 and CDR2 are DFQATT and SNEGSKA (reference sequence). The CDR3, as DNA: TGCAGTGCCAGGGGGGGGGACCAAGAGACCCAGTACTTC. Its translation is CSARGGDQETQYF.

This clonotype was seen many times. The CDR3 here is CASSGSGTVGPWPQHF. For the CDR3, the DNA is TGTGCCAGCAGTGGGTCCGGGACAGTAGGACCGTGGCCCCAGCATTTT. V is TRBV2 and J is TRBJ1-5; 7 nucleotides align to TRBD1. The CDR3 spans 16 residues. Trimming removed 4 bases from V and 9 bases from J; junction bases left unmatched: 15. The germline CDR1 and CDR2 sequences are SNHLY and FYNNEI.

This clonotype was detected a few times. The chain combines TRBV7-9 with TRBJ2-5; D is unclear. V lost 6 bases and J lost 2, with 10 bases in between. The V gene's germline CDR1 is SEHNR and CDR2 FQNEAQ (reference sequence). This CDR3 has 13 residues. CDR3 DNA: TGTGCCAGCAGTGGAAGACTGCAAGAGACCCAGTACTTC. Amino acids: CASSGRLQETQYF.

This clonotype occurred many times. The rearrangement links TRBV29-1 to TRBJ2-5; 9 bases agree with TRBD1. The CDR3 consists of 14 residues. The junction had 10 bases not matched to a gene; V was cut back by 6 bases and J by 5 bases. Germline V gene sequence: CDR1 SQVTM, CDR2 ANQGSEA. CDR3 coding DNA: TGCAGCGTGAGGGGGGGACAGGGCGTTGAGACCCAGTACTTC. This sequence encodes CSVRGGQGVETQYF.

This clonotype was observed at least ten times. V usage is TRBV28 and J usage is TRBJ2-1; possible D gene TRBD1, 7 bases. Germline V gene lookup returns CDR1 MDHEN and CDR2 SYDVKM. This CDR3 contains 16 residues. The V end was cut by 4 bases, the J end by 8 bases, with 21 bases between. DNA for the CDR3: TGTGCCAGCAGTTCCTCAGGGGGAGGATTCCATCATGAGCAGTTCTTC. It encodes CASSSSGGGFHHEQFF.

The V call is TRBV5-1, the J call TRBJ1-3, with D hard to call. This CDR3 has 15 residues. Germline CDR1 reads SGHRS; CDR2 reads YFSETQ. Deletions cut 4 bases from V and 4 bases from J, with 15 bases between. The DNA for the CDR3 is TGCGCCAGCAGCCTGGCGGCTACCAGGGGAAACACCATATATTTT. As protein: CASSLAATRGNTIYF.

Concerning this clonotype: A much bigger clone sits one base away, suggesting this may be a read error. This chain joins TRBV15 and TRBJ2-1, with a possible D match to TRBD2 (6 bases). V lost 2 bases to trimming and J lost 9 bases, with 23 bases between them. Germline values: CDR1 LNHNV, CDR2 YYDKDF (reference sequence). This CDR3 comprises 17 residues. The CDR3 region is CATSRPEALAEVGEQFF. CDR3 nucleotides: TGTGCCACCAGCAGACCCGAAGCACTAGCTGAGGTCGGTGAGCAGTTCTTC.

This clonotype was picked up many times. The chain employs TRBV6-1 and TRBJ2-6, with D perhaps TRBD1 (6 bases). Between the trimmed V and J ends, which lost 2 bases and 1 base, there was a span of 18 bases. Germline V CDR1 and CDR2: MNHNS, SASEGT. CDR3 length: 19 residues. CDR3 sequence reads: CASSEKKAGANSGANVLTF. CDR3 sequence (DNA): TGTGCCAGCAGTGAAAAAAAGGCAGGGGCAAATTCTGGGGCCAACGTCCTGACTTTC.

At least ten counts were recorded for this clonotype. The chain joins TRBV12-3 or TRBV12-4 to TRBJ1-4, with 8 bases lining up with TRBD1. This CDR3 has 13 residues. The ends lost 5 bases at V and 7 bases at J; junction bases unmatched: 3. The chain's CDR3 is CASSRTGFEKLFF. The CDR3 DNA follows: TGTGCCAGCAGTCGGACAGGGTTTGAAAAACTGTTTTTT.

This clonotype was seen repeatedly, ten times or more. V usage is TRBV11-1 and J usage is TRBJ1-2; D unclear. Deletions cut 5 bases from V and 3 bases from J, with 10 bases between. Germline V gives CDR1 SGHAT, CDR2 FQDESV (reference sequence). The CDR3 has 13 residues. The CDR3 spells CASSQPPDYGYTF. CDR3 bases: TGTGCCAGCAGCCAGCCTCCGGACTATGGCTACACCTTC.

Many counts were recorded for this clonotype. The J gene is TRBJ2-3, the V gene TRBV2; tentatively, D is TRBD1 or TRBD2 (5 bases each). Germline V gene sequence: CDR1 SNHLY, CDR2 FYNNEI. The germline V and J ends were trimmed by 6 bases and 1 base, with 17 bases remaining between them. The CDR3 has 16 residues. Here the CDR3 reads CASRGQRGAGTDTQYF. The CDR3, as DNA: TGTGCCAGCAGAGGGCAGAGGGGTGCTGGCACAGATACGCAGTATTTT.

This clonotype was seen ten or more times. The gene calls are TRBV5-1 and TRBJ2-3; 7 bases align to TRBD1. V lost 4 bases and J lost 2; bases outside the gene matches: 10. Per germline, CDR1 SGHRS and CDR2 YFSETQ. The CDR3 loop spans 16 amino acids. The CDR3 is CASSITGTAHTDTQYF. The CDR3 DNA reads as TGCGCCAGCAGCATCACCGGGACAGCACACACAGATACGCAGTATTTT.

The chain has TRBV11-2 and TRBJ2-3, with 8 bases fitting TRBD1. V lost 5 bases, J lost 1 base, and 8 bases stayed unmatched. Looked up from germline, CDR1 is SGHAT and CDR2 is FQNNGV. This CDR3 has 16 residues. The CDR3 DNA sequence: TGTGCCAGCAGCCGGATAGGACAGGGAGGCACAGATACGCAGTATTTT. This sequence encodes CASSRIGQGGTDTQYF.

This clonotype came up many times. The CDR3: CASSLVSVNTEAFF. DNA for the CDR3: TGTGCCAGCAGCTTAGTTTCTGTGAACACTGAAGCTTTCTTT. J is TRBJ1-1 and V is TRBV7-8; D ambiguous. V lost 1 base to trimming and J lost 0 bases, with 6 bases between them. CDR3 size: 14 residues. Germline loops: CDR1 SGHVS, CDR2 FQNEAQ.

The table lists this clonotype with many counts. The V gene is TRBV7-6, the J gene TRBJ1-4; D possibly corresponds to TRBD1 (6 bases). Germline assignment: CDR1 SGHVS and CDR2 FNYEAQ. With 2 bases removed from V and 6 bases from J, the gap between germline ends came to 13 bases. The CDR3 extends over 15 amino acids. CDR3 amino acids: CASSLSGGLYEKLFF. CDR3 sequence (DNA): TGTGCCAGCAGCTTATCGGGGGGGCTTTATGAAAAACTGTTTTTT.

This clonotype was seen repeatedly, ten times or more. This sequence joins TRBV28 and TRBJ2-3; the D gene is possibly TRBD2 (7 bases). V lost 8 bases to trimming and J lost 2 bases, with 17 bases between them. The CDR3 loop spans 15 amino acids. Germline V gene sequence: CDR1 MDHEN, CDR2 SYDVKM. The CDR3: CASLYSGGHTDTQYF. CDR3 bases: TGTGCCAGCTTATACTCGGGGGGCCACACAGATACGCAGTATTTT.

This clonotype has ten or more counts. The chain links TRBV5-1 to TRBJ2-5; TRBD1 might be the D (6 bases). The CDR3 is made up of 14 amino acids. Germline lookup yields CDR1 SGHRS and CDR2 YFSETQ. V lost 4 bases and J 1 base, leaving 11 bases between the germline ends. CDR3 DNA: TGCGCCAGCAGCAACGGACAGAGCCAAGAGACCCAGTACTTC. It yields the protein CASSNGQSQETQYF.